The 10 T cell receptor beta chains in this list originate from one sample, sequenced in a study of shared clonotypes between healthy human individuals. Assay used: immunoSEQ multiplex PCR; TCRdb lists only in-frame clones, some missing. The sample consists of roughly 2.5 million clones, over 85% of them appearing once. The sequenced sample consisted of naive CD4+ T cells sorted from blood. The subset is: CD45RA+ positively selected. The origin of the receptors is a man aged 18 to 30 in good health.

The V gene is TRBV14, the J gene TRBJ1-6; the D gene is possibly TRBD1 (6 bases). Germline V lookup: CDR1 SGHDN, CDR2 FVKESK. V was pared by 2 bases and J by 9 bases, with 14 bases between. The CDR3 runs 15 residues. The CDR3 DNA sequence: TGTGCCAGCAGCCAAATTGGGACAAACGGTTCACCCCTCCACTTT. It translates to CASSQIGTNGSPLHF.

This rearrangement joins TRBV2 to TRBJ2-1, with 8 bases identical to TRBD1. The germline gives CDR1 SNHLY, CDR2 FYNNEI. The CDR3 totals 12 residues. V shed 6 bases and J 9 bases; nucleotides not matched to a gene: 4. The DNA for the CDR3 is TGTGCCAGCAGGACACAGGGGGGTGAGCAGTTCTTC. It is translated as CASRTQGGEQFF.

The V and J genes are TRBV6-1 and TRBJ2-2; no definite D call. This CDR3 is built from 15 residues. Germline lookup yields CDR1 MNHNS and CDR2 SASEGT. Trimming pared 2 bases from V and 4 bases from J, leaving 11 bases between. CDR3 in DNA: TGTGCCAGCAGTGAACAGCCGTTGAGCACCGGGGAGCTGTTTTTT. Translating gives CASSEQPLSTGELFF.

The chain uses TRBV6-6 and TRBJ1-6, with D hard to call. The CDR3 totals 12 residues. Germline-derived CDR1 and CDR2 are MNHNY and SVGAGI (reference sequence). Deletions cut 6 bases from V and 7 bases from J, with 7 bases between. The DNA of the CDR3 is TGTGCCAGCAGGGACCAAAATTCACCCCTCCACTTT. It encodes CASRDQNSPLHF.

Regarding this clone: Other DNA variants within this sample encode the same CDR3. This sequence joins TRBV18 and TRBJ2-7, with a tentative D call TRBD1 (6 bases). The germline gives CDR1 KGHSH, CDR2 LQKENI. Deletions cut 3 bases from V and 0 bases from J, with 9 bases between. The CDR3 is made up of 14 amino acids. Here the CDR3 reads CASSPQGISYEQYF. The DNA for the CDR3 is TGTGCCAGCTCACCTCAGGGGATCTCCTACGAGCAGTACTTC.

A single count supports this clone. This chain uses TRBV5-4 with TRBJ2-5; 9 positions match TRBD2. V lost 4 bases to trimming and J lost 4 bases; unmatched junction nucleotides: 8. The CDR3 loop spans 15 amino acids. In germline, CDR1 is SGHNT, CDR2 YYREEE (reference sequence). The CDR3 protein is CASSNGLASLETQYF. Written as DNA, the CDR3 is TGTGCCAGCAGCAACGGACTAGCGAGTTTAGAGACCCAGTACTTC.

CDR3 region: CASSPQLQEGEQFF. CDR3 sequence (DNA): TGTGCCAGCAGCCCCCAACTTCAAGAGGGTGAGCAGTTCTTC. This chain uses TRBV7-2 with TRBJ2-1, with D tentatively TRBD2 (5 bases). Germline V lookup: CDR1 SGHTA, CDR2 FQGNSA. Deletions cut 5 bases from V and 9 bases from J, with 17 bases between. This CDR3 is built from 14 residues.

V usage is TRBV6-1 and J usage is TRBJ1-1; the D is unclear. CDR1 and CDR2 (germline): MNHNS, SASEGT. The CDR3 extends over 15 amino acids. V dropped 6 bases and J dropped 1 base, with 15 bases sitting between them. This CDR3 reads CASSQRRAANTEAFF. Written as DNA, the CDR3 is TGTGCCAGCAGCCAGCGCCGGGCCGCGAACACTGAAGCTTTCTTT.

The chain has TRBV11-2 and TRBJ2-7; no definite D call. CDR3 size: 13 residues. V lost 1 base and J lost 4, with 8 bases in between. Germline lookup yields CDR1 SGHAT and CDR2 FQNNGV. This chain's CDR3 is CASSLVRLYEQYF. CDR3 nucleotide sequence: TGTGCCAGCAGCTTAGTGCGGTTATACGAGCAGTACTTC.

This clone has only one observation. The genes are TRBV9 and TRBJ1-1, with 8 bases matching TRBD1. In germline, CDR1 is SGDLS, CDR2 YYNGEE. With V trimmed by 4 bases and J by 7 bases, 9 bases remained unmatched. This CDR3 has 14 residues. The CDR3 coding sequence is TGTGCCAGCAGCCCCAGAGACAGGGGCAGTGAAGCTTTCTTT. Translating gives CASSPRDRGSEAFF.